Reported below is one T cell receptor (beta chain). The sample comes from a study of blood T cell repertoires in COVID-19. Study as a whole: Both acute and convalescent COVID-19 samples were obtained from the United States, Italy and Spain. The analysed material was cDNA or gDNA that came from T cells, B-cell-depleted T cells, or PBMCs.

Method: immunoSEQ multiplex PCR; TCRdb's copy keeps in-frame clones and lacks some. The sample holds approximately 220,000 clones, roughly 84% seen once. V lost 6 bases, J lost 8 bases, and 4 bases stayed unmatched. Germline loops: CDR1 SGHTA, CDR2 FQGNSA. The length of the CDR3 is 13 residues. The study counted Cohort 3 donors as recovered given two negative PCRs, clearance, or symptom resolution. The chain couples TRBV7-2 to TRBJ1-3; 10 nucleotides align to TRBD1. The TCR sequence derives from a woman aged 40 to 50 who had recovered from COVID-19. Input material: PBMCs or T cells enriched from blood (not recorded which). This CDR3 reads CASRLDRGDTIYF. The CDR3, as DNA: TGTGCCAGCAGATTGGACAGGGGGGACACCATATATTTT.